One T cell receptor (beta chain) is described in this entry. Original processing methods: Amplification of reference gene primers was used by the study to estimate nucleated cell counts. Using immunoSEQ multiplex PCR, the repertoire was profiled, and TCRdb retains in-frame clones only, with some absent. The V and J calls and clone size are taken from that table; D and trimming were inferred from the DNA. In the table there are about 150,000 clones, roughly four fifths of which are singletons. This sample stems from a study of blood T cell repertoires in COVID-19. Study background: Spain, Italy and the United States supplied samples that represented acute and convalescent COVID-19. The cDNA or gDNA used as material had been derived from T cells, B-cell-depleted T cells, or PBMCs.

The V gene's germline CDR1 is SGHNT and CDR2 YYREEE (reference sequence). Trimming took 2 bases from V and 5 from J; bases not matched to a gene: 4. The CDR3 length is 14 residues. The receptor's source is a human donor with acute or convalescent COVID-19. The donor label of this sample is uncertain. The chain is built from TRBV5-4 and TRBJ1-1; TRBD1 agrees at 9 bases. The sample taken for sequencing was peripheral blood. Here the CDR3 DNA reads TGTGCCAGCAGCTTACAGGGGGCTGGGACTGAAGCTTTCTTT. It yields the protein CASSLQGAGTEAFF. The variable domain in full, completed from reference TRBV5-4 and TRBJ1-1, reads ETGVTQSPTHLIKTRGQQVTLRCSSQSGHNTVSWYQQALGQGPQFIFQYYREEENGRGNFPPRFSGLQFPNYSSELNVNALELDDSALYLCASSLQGAGTEAFFGQGTRLTVV.